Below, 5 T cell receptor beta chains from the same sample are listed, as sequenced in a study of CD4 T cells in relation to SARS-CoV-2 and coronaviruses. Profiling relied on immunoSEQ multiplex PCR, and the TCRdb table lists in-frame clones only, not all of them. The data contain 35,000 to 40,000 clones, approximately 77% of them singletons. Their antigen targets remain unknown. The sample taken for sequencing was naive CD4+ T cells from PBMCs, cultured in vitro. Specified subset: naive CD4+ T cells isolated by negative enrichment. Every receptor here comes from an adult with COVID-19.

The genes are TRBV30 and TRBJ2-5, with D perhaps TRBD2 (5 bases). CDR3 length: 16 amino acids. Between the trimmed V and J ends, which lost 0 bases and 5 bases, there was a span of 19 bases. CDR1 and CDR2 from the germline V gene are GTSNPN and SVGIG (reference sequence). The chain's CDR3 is CAWSVLGRADRETQYF. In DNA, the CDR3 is TGTGCCTGGAGTGTATTGGGTCGAGCGGATAGGGAGACCCAGTACTTC.

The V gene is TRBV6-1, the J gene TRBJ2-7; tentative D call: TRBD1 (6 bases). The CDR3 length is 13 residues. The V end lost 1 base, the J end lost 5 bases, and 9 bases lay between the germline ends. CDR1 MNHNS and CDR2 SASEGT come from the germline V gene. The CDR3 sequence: CASSEGQEDEQYF. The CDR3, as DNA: TGTGCCAGCAGTGAAGGACAGGAGGACGAGCAGTACTTC.

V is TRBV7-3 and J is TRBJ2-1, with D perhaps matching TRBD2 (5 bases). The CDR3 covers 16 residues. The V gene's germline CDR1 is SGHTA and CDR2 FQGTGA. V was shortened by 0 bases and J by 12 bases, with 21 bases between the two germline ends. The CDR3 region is CASSLTSGGPNMRQFF. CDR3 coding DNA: TGTGCCAGCAGCTTAACCTCAGGAGGCCCCAACATGAGGCAGTTCTTC.

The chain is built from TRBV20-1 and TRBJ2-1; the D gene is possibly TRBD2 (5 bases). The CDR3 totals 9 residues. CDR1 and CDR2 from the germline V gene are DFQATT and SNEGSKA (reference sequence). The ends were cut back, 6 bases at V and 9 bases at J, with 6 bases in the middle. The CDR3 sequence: CSASGEQFF. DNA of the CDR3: TGCAGTGCCAGCGGTGAGCAGTTCTTC.

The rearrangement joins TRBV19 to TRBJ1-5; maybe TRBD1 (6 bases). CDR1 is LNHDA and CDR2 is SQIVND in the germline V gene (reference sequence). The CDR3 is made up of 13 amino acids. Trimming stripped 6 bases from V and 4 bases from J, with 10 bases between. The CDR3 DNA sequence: TGTGCCAGTAGGGGGACACTTAATCAGCCCCAGCATTTT. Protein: CASRGTLNQPQHF.